This T cell receptor (beta chain) is from a study of cytomegalovirus exposure and HLA in healthy donors. Study conclusions and caveats: Across all donors, roughly uniform sequencing depth was an assumption of the presence/absence analyses.

Vbeta (60) and Jbeta (13) primers were used in the PCR. Produced via immunoSEQ multiplex PCR; TCRdb's table is partial and in-frame only. The sample lists about 140,000 clones; 82% were seen once. Points on this clone: Its specificity is not known.

CDR3 length: 17 residues. The germline V gene encodes CDR1 LGHNA and CDR2 YNFKEQ. Trimming removed 0 bases from V and 2 bases from J, with 16 bases in between. The rearrangement links TRBV4-2 to TRBJ1-2; possible D gene TRBD1, 6 bases. Sequences were obtained from PBMCs. The receptor comes from a man aged 18 to 29 in good health and CMV-seropositive. The CDR3, as DNA: TGTGCCAGCAGCCAAGAAGGGGGGGGCAGTTGGAACTATGGCTACACCTTC. It codes for CASSQEGGGSWNYGYTF.